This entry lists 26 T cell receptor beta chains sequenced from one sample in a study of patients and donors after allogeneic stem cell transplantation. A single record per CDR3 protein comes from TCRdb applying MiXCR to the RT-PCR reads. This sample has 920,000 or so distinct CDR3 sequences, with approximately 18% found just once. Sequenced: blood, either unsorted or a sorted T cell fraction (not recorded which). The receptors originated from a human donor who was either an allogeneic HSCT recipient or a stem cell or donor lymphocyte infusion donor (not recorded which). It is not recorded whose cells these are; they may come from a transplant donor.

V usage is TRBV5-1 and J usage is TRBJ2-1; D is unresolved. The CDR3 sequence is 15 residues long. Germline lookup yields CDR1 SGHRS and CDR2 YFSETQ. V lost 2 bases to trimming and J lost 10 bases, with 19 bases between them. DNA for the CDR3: TGCGCCAGCAGCTTCCCAGAGCAGGCCGAATTGGAGCAGTTCTTC. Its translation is CASSFPEQAELEQFF.

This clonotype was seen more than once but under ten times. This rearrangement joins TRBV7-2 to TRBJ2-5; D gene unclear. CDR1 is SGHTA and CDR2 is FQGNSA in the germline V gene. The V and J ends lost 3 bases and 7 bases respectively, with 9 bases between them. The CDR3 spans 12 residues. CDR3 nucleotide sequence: TGTGCCAGCAGCTTGTATGAAGGGACCCAGTACTTC. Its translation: CASSLYEGTQYF.

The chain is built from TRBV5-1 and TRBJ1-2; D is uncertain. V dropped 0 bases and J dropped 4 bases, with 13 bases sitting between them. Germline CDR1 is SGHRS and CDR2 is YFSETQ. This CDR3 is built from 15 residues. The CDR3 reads CASSLDIGGSYGYTF. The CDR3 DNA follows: TGCGCCAGCAGCTTGGATATTGGCGGAAGCTATGGCTACACCTTC.

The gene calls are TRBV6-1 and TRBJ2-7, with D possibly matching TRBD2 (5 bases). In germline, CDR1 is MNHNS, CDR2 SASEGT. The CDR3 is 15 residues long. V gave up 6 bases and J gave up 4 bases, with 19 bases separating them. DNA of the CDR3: TGTGCCAGCAGCGGTCCGGGGTCTCGGTTATACGAGCAGTACTTC. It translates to CASSGPGSRLYEQYF.

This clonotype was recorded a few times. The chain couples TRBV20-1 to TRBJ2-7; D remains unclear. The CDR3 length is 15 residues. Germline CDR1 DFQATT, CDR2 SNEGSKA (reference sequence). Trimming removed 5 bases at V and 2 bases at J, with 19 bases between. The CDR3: CSAREGAKKTYEQYF. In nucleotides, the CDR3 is TGCAGTGCTCGCGAAGGCGCCAAAAAGACCTACGAGCAGTACTTC.

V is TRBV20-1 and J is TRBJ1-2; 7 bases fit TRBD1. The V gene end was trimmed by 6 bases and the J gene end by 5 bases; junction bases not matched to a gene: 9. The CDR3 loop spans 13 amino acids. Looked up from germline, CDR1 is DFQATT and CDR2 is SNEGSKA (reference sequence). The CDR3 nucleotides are TGCAGTGCGACGGGACAGCCGGCGTATGGCTACACCTTC. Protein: CSATGQPAYGYTF.

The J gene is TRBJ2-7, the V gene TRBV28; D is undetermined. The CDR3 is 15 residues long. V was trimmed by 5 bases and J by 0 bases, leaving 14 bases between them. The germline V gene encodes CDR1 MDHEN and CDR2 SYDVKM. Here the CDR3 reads CASSLPKGTSYEQYF. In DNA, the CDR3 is TGTGCCAGCAGTCTGCCCAAGGGCACCTCCTACGAGCAGTACTTC. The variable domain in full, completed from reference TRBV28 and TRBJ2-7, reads DVKVTQSSRYLVKRTGEKVFLECVQDMDHENMFWYRQDPGLGLRLIYFSYDVKMKEKGDIPEGYSVSREKKERFSLILESASTNQTSMYLCASSLPKGTSYEQYFGPGTRLTVT.

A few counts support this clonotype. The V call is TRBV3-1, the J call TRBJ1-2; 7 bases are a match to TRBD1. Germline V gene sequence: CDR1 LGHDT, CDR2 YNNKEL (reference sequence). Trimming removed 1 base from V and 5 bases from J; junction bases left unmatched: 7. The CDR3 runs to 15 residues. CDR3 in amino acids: CASSQATGWGYGYTF. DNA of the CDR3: TGTGCCAGCAGCCAAGCGACAGGGTGGGGTTATGGCTACACCTTC.

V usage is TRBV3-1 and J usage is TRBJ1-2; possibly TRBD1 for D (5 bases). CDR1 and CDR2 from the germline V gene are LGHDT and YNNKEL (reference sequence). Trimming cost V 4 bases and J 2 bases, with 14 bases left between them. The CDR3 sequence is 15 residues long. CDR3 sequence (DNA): TGTGCCAGCAGCCCCTATGGAGGGGCAAACTATGGCTACACCTTC. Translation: CASSPYGGANYGYTF.

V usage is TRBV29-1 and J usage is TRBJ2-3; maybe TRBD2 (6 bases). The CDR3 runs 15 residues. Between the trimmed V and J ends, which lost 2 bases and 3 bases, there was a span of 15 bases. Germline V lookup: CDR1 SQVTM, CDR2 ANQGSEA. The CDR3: CSVESLLAETDTQYF. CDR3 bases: TGCAGCGTTGAAAGTCTACTAGCCGAGACAGATACGCAGTATTTT.

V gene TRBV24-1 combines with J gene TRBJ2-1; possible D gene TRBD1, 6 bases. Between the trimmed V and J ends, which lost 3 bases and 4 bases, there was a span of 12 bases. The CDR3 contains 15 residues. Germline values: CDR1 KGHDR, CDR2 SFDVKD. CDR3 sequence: CATSDGDNTYNEQFF. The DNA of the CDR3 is TGTGCCACCAGTGATGGGGACAATACTTACAATGAGCAGTTCTTC.

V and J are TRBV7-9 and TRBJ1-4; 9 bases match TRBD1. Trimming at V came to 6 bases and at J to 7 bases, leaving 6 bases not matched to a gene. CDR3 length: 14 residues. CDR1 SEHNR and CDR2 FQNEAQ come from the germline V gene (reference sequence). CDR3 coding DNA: TGTGCCAGCAGAGGGACAGGGCGAGGTGAAAAACTGTTTTTT. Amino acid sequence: CASRGTGRGEKLFF.

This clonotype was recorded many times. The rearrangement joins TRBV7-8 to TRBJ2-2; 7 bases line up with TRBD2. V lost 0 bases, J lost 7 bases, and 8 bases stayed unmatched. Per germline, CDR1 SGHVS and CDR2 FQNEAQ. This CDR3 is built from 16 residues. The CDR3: CASSLAGLRAVGELFF. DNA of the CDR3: TGTGCCAGCAGCTTAGCGGGACTACGGGCGGTCGGGGAGCTGTTTTTT.

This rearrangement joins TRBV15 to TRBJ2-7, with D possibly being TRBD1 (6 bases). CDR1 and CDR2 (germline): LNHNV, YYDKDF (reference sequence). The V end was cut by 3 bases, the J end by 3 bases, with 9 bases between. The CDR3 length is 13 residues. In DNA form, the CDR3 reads TGTGCCACCAGCAGGGCAGGGGTCTACGAGCAGTACTTC. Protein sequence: CATSRAGVYEQYF. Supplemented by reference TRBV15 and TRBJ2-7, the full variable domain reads DAMVIQNPRYQVTQFGKPVTLSCSQTLNHNVMYWYQQKSSQAPKLLFHYYDKDFNNEADTPDNFQSRRPNTSFCFLDIRSPGLGDTAMYLCATSRAGVYEQYFGPGTRLTVT.

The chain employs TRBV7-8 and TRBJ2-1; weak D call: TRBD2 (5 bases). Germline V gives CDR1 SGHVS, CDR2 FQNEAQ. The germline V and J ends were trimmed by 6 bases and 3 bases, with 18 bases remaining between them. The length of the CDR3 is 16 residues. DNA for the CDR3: TGTGCCAGCAGTCGTGGCCGACCGACTATCTACAATGAGCAGTTCTTC. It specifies CASSRGRPTIYNEQFF.

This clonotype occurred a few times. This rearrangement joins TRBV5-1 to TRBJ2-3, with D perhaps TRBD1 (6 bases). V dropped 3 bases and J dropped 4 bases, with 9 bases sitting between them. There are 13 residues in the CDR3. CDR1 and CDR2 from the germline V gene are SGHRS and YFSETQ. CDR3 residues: CASSSRGSDTQYF. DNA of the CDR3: TGCGCCAGCAGCTCCAGGGGCTCAGATACGCAGTATTTT. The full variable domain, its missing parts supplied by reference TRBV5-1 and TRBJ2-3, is KAGVTQTPRYLIKTRGQQVTLSCSPISGHRSVSWYQQTPGQGLQFLFEYFSETQRNKGNFPGRFSGRQFSNSRSEMNVSTLELGDSALYLCASSSRGSDTQYFGPGTRLTVL.

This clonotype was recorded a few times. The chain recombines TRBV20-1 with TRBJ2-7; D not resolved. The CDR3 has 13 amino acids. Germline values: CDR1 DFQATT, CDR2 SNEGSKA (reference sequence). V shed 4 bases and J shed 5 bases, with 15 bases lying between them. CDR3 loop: CSANPDGLDEQYF. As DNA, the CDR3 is TGCAGTGCTAATCCCGACGGCCTAGACGAGCAGTACTTC.

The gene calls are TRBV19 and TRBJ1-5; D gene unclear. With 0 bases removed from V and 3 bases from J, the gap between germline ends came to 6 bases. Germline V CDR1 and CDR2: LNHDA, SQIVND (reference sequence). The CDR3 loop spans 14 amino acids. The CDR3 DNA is TGTGCCAGTAGTATAGAGCGGTTCAATCAGCCCCAGCATTTT. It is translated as CASSIERFNQPQHF.

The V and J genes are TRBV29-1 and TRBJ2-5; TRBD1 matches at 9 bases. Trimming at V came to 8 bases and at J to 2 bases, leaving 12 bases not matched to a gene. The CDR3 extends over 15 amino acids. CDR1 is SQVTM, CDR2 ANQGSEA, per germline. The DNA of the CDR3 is TGCAGCTTCCGGAGGGGGACAGGGTTTCAAGAGACCCAGTACTTC. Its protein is CSFRRGTGFQETQYF.

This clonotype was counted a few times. The DNA of the CDR3 is TGTGCCAGCAGTTCCAACAGGGACGCCTACGAGCAGTACTTC. Protein product: CASSSNRDAYEQYF. The chain joins TRBV27 to TRBJ2-7; D might be TRBD1 (6 bases). The CDR3 is made up of 14 amino acids. Per the germline V gene, CDR1 is MNHEY and CDR2 is SMNVEV (reference sequence). Trimming cost V 4 bases and J 2 bases, with 12 bases left between them.

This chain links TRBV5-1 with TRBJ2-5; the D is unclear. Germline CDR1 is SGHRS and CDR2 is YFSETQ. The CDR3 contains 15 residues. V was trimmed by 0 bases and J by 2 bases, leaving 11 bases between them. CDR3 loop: CASSLDMGIQETQYF. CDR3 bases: TGCGCCAGCAGCTTGGATATGGGCATACAAGAGACCCAGTACTTC.

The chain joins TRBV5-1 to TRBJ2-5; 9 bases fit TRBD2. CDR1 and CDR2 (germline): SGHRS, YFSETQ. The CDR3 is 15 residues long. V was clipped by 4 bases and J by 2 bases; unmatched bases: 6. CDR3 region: CASSRRLADQETQYF. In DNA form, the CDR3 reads TGCGCCAGCAGCCGGCGACTAGCGGATCAAGAGACCCAGTACTTC.

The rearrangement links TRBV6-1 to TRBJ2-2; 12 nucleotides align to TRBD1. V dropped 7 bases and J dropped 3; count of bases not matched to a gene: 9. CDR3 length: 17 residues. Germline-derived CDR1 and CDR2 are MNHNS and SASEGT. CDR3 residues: CASIDPGQGAHTGELFF. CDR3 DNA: TGTGCCAGCATCGACCCGGGACAGGGGGCTCACACCGGGGAGCTGTTTTTT.

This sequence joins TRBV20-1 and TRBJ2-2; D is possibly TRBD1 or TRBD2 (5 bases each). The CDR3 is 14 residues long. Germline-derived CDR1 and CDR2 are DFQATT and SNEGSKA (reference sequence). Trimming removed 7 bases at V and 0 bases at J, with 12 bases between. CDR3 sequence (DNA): TGCAGTGTCGTGGGGGTCGCGAACACCGGGGAGCTGTTTTTT. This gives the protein CSVVGVANTGELFF.

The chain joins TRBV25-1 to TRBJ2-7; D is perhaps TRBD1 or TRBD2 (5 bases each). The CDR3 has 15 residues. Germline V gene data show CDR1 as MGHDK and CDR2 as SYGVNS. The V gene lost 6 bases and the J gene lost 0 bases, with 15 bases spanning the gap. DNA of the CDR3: TGTGCCAGCAGAGTTACCCGGGACGGCTCCTACGAGCAGTACTTC. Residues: CASRVTRDGSYEQYF.

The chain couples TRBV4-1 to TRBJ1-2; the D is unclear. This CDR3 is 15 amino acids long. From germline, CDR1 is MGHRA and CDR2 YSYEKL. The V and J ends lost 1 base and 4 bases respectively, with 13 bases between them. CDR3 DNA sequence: TGCGCCAGCAGCCAAGGTTTAAATCAAGCCTATGGCTACACCTTC. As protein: CASSQGLNQAYGYTF.